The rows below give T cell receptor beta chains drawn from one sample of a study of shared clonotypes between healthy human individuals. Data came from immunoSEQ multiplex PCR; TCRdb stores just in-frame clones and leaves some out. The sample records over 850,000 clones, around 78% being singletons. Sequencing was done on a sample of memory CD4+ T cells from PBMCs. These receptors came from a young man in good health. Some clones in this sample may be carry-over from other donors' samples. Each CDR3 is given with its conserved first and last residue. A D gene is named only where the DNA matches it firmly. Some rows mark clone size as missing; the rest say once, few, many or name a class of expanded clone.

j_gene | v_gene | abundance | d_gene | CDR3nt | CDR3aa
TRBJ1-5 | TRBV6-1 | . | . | TGTGCCAGCAGTCCCAACAGGGTTCAGCCCCAGCATTTT | CASSPNRVQPQHF
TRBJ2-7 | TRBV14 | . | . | TGTGCCAGCAGCCAAGAGAGGTCGCAGGGAATAAACGAGCAGTACTTC | CASSQERSQGINEQYF
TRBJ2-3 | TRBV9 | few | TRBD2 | TGTGCCAGCAGCCGCGGGAGGGGGACCGCCCGCACAGATACGCAGTATTTT | CASSRGRGTARTDTQYF
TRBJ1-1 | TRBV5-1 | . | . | TGCGCCAGCAGCTTAGGAACAGGGCTGGACACTGAAGCTTTCTTT | CASSLGTGLDTEAFF
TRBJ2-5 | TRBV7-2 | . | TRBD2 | TGTGCCAGCAGCTCCCGCTCCGGGCTAGCGGGAGGGTCAGGGACCCAGTACTTC | CASSSRSGLAGGSGTQYF
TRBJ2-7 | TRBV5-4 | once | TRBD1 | TGTGCCAGCAGCCCCACAGGGGCTTACGAGCAGTACTTC | CASSPTGAYEQYF
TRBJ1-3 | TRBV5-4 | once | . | TGTGCCAGCAGCTTGCCTGAAGGAAACACCATATATTTT | CASSLPEGNTIYF
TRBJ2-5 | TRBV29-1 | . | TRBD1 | TGCAGCGTTGGGACGACAGGGGGAGAGACCCAGTACTTC | CSVGTTGGETQYF
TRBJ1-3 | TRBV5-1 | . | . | TGCGCCAGCAGCCCCAGGGGAGCTCCAGGAGGAAACACCATATATTTT | CASSPRGAPGGNTIYF
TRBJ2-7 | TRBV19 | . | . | TGTGCCAGTAGTATTAACGGACGGATCTACGAGCAGTACTTC | CASSINGRIYEQYF
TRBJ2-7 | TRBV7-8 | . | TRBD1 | TGTGCCAGCAGCTATAAGGAGACAGGGGAGATCTACTACTACGAGCAGTACTTC | CASSYKETGEIYYYEQYF
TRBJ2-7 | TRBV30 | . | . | TGTGCCCTTCACGTGCTCGGGGTCGAGCAGTACTTC | CALHVLGVEQYF
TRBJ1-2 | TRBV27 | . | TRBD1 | TGTGCCAGCAGTTTCAGGGGGCGGCCTTATGGCTACACCTTC | CASSFRGRPYGYTF
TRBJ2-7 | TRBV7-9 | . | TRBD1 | TGTGCCAGCAGCTTGGGGACAGGGGGCGTGGGGCAGTACTTC | CASSLGTGGVGQYF
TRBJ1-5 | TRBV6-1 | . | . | TGTGCCAGCACACGTCTCTATAGCAATCAGCCCCAGCATTTT | CASTRLYSNQPQHF
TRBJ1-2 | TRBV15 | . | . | TGTGCCACCAGCAGAGGACGCGGGAACTATGGCTACACCTTC | CATSRGRGNYGYTF
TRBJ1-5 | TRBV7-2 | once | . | TGTGCCAGCAGCCCCGGGGCCGCCCCGCAGCCCCAGCATTTT | CASSPGAAPQPQHF
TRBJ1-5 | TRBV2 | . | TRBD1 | TGTGCCAGCAGTGAAGAGGGGGCAAGCCAGCCCCAGCATTTT | CASSEEGASQPQHF
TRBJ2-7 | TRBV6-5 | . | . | TGTGCCAGCAGTTATGGCGGAACCTACGAGCAGTACTTC | CASSYGGTYEQYF
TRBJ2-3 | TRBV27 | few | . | TGTGCCAGCAGTTACGAGAGATCAGATACGCAGTATTTT | CASSYERSDTQYF
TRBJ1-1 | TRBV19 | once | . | TGTGCCAGTAGGAAACAGGGGAACACTGAAGCTTTCTTT | CASRKQGNTEAFF
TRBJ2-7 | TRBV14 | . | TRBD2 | TGTGCCAGCAGCCAAGGGGCTAGAGGGAGGGCCTACGAGCAGTACTTC | CASSQGARGRAYEQYF
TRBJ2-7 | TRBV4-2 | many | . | TGTGCCAGCAGCCAAGACCGGGACTGGGACGAGCAGTACTTC | CASSQDRDWDEQYF
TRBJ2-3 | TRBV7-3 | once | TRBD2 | TGTGCCAGCAGCTCCAACATGGGACTAGCGGATACGCAGTATTTT | CASSSNMGLADTQYF
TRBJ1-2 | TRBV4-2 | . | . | TGTGCCAGCAGTCAAGTTCGGGGGAAGGACGGCTATGGCTACACCTTC | CASSQVRGKDGYGYTF
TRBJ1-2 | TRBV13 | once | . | TGTGCCAGCAGCTTAGGGGGTGATGGCTACACCTTC | CASSLGGDGYTF
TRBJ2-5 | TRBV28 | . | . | TGTGCCAGCAGTTTTACTGGCAGGGCCGATAGGGAGACCCAGTACTTC | CASSFTGRADRETQYF
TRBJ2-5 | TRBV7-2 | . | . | TGTGCCAGCAGCTTTGAGCGTCAGACCCAGTACTTC | CASSFERQTQYF
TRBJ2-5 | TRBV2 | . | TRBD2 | TGTGCCAGCCTTAGCGGGAGCGGGGAGACCCAGTACTTC | CASLSGSGETQYF
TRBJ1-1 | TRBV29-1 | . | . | TGCAGCGCCAGGGGACAAAACACTGAAGCTTTCTTT | CSARGQNTEAFF
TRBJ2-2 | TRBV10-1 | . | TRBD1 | TGCGCCAGCAGTGAGAACAGGGGGACCGGGGAGCTGTTTTTT | CASSENRGTGELFF
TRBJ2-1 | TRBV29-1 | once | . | TGCAGCGTTGGAAGGACAAACCTTAATGAGCAGTTCTTC | CSVGRTNLNEQFF
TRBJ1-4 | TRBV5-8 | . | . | TGTGCCAGCCGACAAGGCAGTTTTAATGAAAAACTGTTTTTT | CASRQGSFNEKLFF
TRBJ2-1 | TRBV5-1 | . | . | TGCGCCAGCAGCTTGGGGTTCCGGACTACGTCCAATGAGCAGTTCTTC | CASSLGFRTTSNEQFF
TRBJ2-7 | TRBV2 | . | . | TGTGCCAGCACCCGCGGTCGGGGTTTGGGCAACGAGCAGTACTTC | CASTRGRGLGNEQYF
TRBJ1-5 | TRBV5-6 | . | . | TGTGCCAGCAGCTTAAATAGCAATCAGCCCCAGCATTTT | CASSLNSNQPQHF
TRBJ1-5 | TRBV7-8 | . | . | TGTGCCAGCAGCTCCTACCCCCGGGTTCCCAATCAGCCCCAGCATTTT | CASSSYPRVPNQPQHF
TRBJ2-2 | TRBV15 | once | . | TGTGCCACCAGCCGTTCCCGGGCCGGCGGGGAGCTGTTTTTT | CATSRSRAGGELFF
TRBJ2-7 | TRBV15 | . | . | TGTGCCACCAGCAGAGATGCACTAGCCCACTACGAGCAGTACTTC | CATSRDALAHYEQYF
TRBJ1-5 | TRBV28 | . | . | TGTGCCAGCAGTGTTAACGGCAATCAGCCCCAGCATTTT | CASSVNGNQPQHF
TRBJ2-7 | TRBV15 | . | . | TGTGCCACCAGCACGCGGACCTCCGAGCAGTACTTC | CATSTRTSEQYF
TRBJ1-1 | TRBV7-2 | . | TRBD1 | TGTGCCAGCACCCTACAGGGGGCGTACACTGAAGCTTTCTTT | CASTLQGAYTEAFF
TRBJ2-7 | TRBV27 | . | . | TGTGCCAGCAGTTTATTGGGGTTCCCCTACGAGCAGTACTTC | CASSLLGFPYEQYF
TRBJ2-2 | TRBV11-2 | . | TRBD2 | TGTGCCAGCAGCTTGGGGACTAGCGGGAGGAGGACGAACACCGGGGAGCTGTTTTTT | CASSLGTSGRRTNTGELFF
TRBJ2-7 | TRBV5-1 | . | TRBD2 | TGCGCCAGCAGCTCGGGACTAGCGGGAGATCCCGAGCAGTACTTC | CASSSGLAGDPEQYF
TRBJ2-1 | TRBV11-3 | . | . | TGTGCCAGCAGCGAGAATAGCGGAGACTACAATGAGCAGTTCTTC | CASSENSGDYNEQFF